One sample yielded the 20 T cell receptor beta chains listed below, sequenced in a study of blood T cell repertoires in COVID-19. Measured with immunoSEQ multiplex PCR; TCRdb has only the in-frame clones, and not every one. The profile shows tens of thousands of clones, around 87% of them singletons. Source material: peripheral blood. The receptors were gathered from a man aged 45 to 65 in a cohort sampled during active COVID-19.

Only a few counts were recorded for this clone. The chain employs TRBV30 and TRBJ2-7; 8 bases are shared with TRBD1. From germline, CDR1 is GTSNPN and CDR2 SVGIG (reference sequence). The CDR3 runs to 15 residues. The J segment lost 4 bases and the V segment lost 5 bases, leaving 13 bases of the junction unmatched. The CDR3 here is CAWGNGTGELYEQYF. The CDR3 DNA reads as TGTGCCTGGGGAAACGGGACAGGCGAACTTTACGAGCAGTACTTC.

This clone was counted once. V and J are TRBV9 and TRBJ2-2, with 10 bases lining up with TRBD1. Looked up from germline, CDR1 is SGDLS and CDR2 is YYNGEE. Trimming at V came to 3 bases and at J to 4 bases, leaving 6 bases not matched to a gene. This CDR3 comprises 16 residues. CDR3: CASSAPGQGFTGELFF. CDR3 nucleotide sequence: TGTGCCAGCAGCGCACCGGGACAGGGGTTCACCGGGGAGCTGTTTTTT. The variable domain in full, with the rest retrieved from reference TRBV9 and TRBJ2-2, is DSGVTQTPKHLITATGQRVTLRCSPRSGDLSVYWYQQSLDQGLQFLIQYYNGEERAKGNILERFSAQQFPDLHSELNLSSLELGDSALYFCASSAPGQGFTGELFFGEGSRLTVL.

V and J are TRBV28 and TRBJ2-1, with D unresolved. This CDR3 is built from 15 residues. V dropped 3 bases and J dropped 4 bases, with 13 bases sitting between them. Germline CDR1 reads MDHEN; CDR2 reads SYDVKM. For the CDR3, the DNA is TGTGCCAGCAGTTTCCCCCCGCCCGGTTACAATGAGCAGTTCTTC. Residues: CASSFPPPGYNEQFF.

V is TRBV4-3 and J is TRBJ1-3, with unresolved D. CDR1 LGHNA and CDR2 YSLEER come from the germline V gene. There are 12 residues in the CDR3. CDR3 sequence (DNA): TGCGGCTCTTCCCCAGGTGGAAACACCATATATTTT. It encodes CGSSPGGNTIYF.

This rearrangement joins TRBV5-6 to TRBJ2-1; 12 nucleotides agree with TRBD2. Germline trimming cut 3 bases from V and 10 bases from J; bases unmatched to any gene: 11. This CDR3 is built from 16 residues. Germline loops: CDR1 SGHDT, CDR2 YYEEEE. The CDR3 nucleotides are TGTGCCAGCAGCTACGCTAGCGGGGGGGCGAGAGGGGAGCAGTTCTTC. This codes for CASSYASGGARGEQFF. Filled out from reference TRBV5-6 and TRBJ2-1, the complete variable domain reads DAGVTQSPTHLIKTRGQQVTLRCSPKSGHDTVSWYQQALGQGPQFIFQYYEEEERQRGNFPDRFSGHQFPNYSSELNVNALLLGDSALYLCASSYASGGARGEQFFGPGTRLTVL.

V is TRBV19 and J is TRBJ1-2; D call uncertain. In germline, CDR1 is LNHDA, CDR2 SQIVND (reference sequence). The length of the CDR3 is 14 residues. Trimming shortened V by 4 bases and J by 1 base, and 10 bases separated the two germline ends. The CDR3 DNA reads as TGTGCCAGTAGTAGAGCCAAGATTAACTATGGCTACACCTTC. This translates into CASSRAKINYGYTF.

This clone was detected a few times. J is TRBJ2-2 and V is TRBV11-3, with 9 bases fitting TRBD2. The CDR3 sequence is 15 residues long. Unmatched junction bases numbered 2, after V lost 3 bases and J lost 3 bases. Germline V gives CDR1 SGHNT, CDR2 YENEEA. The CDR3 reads CASSFVAGDTGELFF. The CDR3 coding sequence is TGTGCCAGCAGCTTCGTAGCGGGAGACACCGGGGAGCTGTTTTTT.

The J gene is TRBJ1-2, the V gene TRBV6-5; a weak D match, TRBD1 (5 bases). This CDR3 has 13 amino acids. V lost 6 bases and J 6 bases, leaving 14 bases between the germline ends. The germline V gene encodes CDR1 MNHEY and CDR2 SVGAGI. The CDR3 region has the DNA TGTGCCAGCAGGCCGTTTAAAGGGGATGGCTACACCTTC. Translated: CASRPFKGDGYTF.

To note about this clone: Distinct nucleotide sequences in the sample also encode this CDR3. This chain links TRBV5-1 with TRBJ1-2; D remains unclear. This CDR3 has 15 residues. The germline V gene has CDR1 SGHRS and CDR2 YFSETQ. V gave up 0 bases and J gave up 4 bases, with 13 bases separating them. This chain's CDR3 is CASSLGPGETYGYTF. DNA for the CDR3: TGCGCCAGCAGCTTGGGGCCGGGAGAAACCTATGGCTACACCTTC.

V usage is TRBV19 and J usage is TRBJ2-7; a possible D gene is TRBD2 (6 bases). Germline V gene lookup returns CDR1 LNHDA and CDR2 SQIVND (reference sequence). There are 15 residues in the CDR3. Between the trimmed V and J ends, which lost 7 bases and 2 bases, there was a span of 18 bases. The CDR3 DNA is TGTGCCAGTACTGCGGGACCCACCCCCACCTACGAGCAGTACTTC. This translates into CASTAGPTPTYEQYF.

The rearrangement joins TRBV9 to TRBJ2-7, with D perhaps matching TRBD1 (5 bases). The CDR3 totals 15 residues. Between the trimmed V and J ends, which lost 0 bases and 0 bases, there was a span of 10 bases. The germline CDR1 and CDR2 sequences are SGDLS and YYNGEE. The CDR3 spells CASSVGQHRSYEQYF. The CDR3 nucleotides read TGTGCCAGCAGCGTAGGACAGCACCGCTCCTACGAGCAGTACTTC.

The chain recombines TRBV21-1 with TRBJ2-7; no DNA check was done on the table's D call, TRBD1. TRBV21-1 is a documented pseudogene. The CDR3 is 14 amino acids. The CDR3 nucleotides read TGTGCCAGGGCGGACAGGGTCTCTCAGCGGGGGCAGTACTTC. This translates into CARADRVSQRGQYF.

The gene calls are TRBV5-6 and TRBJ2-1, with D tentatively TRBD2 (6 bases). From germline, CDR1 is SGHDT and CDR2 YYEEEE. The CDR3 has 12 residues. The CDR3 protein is CASDSSGNEQFF. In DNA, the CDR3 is TGTGCAAGCGACAGTAGCGGCAATGAGCAGTTCTTC.

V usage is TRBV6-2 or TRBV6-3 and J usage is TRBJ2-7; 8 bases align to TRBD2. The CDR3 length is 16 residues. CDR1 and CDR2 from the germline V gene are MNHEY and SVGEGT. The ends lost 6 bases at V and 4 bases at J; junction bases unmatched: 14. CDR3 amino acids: CASSLISRAGEYEQYF. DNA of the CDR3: TGTGCCAGCAGCTTAATATCAAGAGCGGGGGAGTACGAGCAGTACTTC.

CDR3 residues: CASSPGNKPGEQYV. The CDR3 DNA sequence: TGTGCCAGCAGTCCGGGGAATAAACCTGGCGAGCAGTACGTC. This sequence joins TRBV28 and TRBJ2-7; D might be TRBD2 (5 bases). V dropped 5 bases and J dropped 6 bases, with 17 bases sitting between them. Germline V gives CDR1 MDHEN, CDR2 SYDVKM. This CDR3 has 14 amino acids.

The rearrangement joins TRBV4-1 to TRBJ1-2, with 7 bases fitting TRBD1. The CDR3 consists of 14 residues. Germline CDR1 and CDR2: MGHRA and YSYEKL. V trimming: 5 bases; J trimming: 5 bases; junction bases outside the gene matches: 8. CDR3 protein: CASSGPGTAYGYTF. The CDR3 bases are TGCGCCAGCAGCGGACCCGGGACAGCTTATGGCTACACCTTC.

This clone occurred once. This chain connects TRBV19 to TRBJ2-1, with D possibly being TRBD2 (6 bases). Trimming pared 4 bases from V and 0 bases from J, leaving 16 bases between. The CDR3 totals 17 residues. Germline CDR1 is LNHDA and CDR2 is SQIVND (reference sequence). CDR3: CASSTLPGGSSYNEQFF. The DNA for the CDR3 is TGTGCCAGTAGTACCCTTCCCGGGGGTAGCTCCTACAATGAGCAGTTCTTC.

The CDR3 protein is CASSLSYAGQAETQYF. The CDR3 DNA is TGTGCCAGCAGCTTAAGTTATGCGGGGCAGGCGGAGACCCAGTACTTC. V is TRBV11-2 and J is TRBJ2-5; possible D gene TRBD2, 6 bases. Germline-derived CDR1 and CDR2 are SGHAT and FQNNGV. The CDR3 consists of 16 residues. V lost 2 bases and J lost 5, with 18 bases in between.

The CDR3 sequence is CATSDGTVGYGYTF. The CDR3 nucleotides are TGTGCCACCAGTGATGGGACAGTGGGCTATGGCTACACCTTC. This chain joins TRBV24-1 and TRBJ1-2; 7 bases agree with TRBD1. CDR1 and CDR2 from the germline V gene are KGHDR and SFDVKD. The CDR3 length is 14 residues. The ends lost 3 bases at V and 4 bases at J; junction bases unmatched: 4.

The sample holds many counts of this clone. CDR3 DNA: TGTGCCAGCAGTTCTAGAGCGGAGACCGGGGAGCTGTTTTTT. It specifies CASSSRAETGELFF. This chain joins TRBV6-6 and TRBJ2-2; D may be TRBD2 (5 bases). The CDR3 extends over 14 amino acids. Trimming took 4 bases from V and 5 from J, leaving 11 bases between them. CDR1 and CDR2 from the germline V gene are MNHNY and SVGAGI (reference sequence).